Each of the 3 T cell receptor beta chains below was sequenced from the same sample in a study of shared clonotypes between healthy human individuals. Using immunoSEQ multiplex PCR, the repertoire was profiled, and TCRdb retains in-frame clones only, with some absent. The sample has more than 2,000,000 clones; roughly nine tenths are singletons. The sequenced material came from naive CD4+ T cells sorted from blood. Subset given: CD45RA+ positively selected. These receptor sequences come from a man younger than 35 in good health.

This chain joins TRBV6-6 and TRBJ1-6; D not certain. Germline V gene data show CDR1 as MNHNY and CDR2 as SVGAGI (reference sequence). CDR3 length equals 16 residues. The ends were cut back, 8 bases at V and 4 bases at J, with 18 bases in the middle. In nucleotides, the CDR3 is TGTGCCAGCGGTTCGGGAAGAGAGGGATATAATTCACCCCTCCACTTT. Its translation is CASGSGREGYNSPLHF.

The V call is TRBV27, the J call TRBJ1-2; tentative D call: TRBD1 (6 bases). This CDR3 contains 13 residues. V lost 5 bases to trimming and J lost 3 bases, with 10 bases between them. Germline loops: CDR1 MNHEY, CDR2 SMNVEV (reference sequence). This CDR3 reads CASSPGDHYGYTF. The CDR3 nucleotides read TGTGCCAGCAGTCCAGGGGACCACTATGGCTACACCTTC.

The J gene is TRBJ1-2, the V gene TRBV29-1; D unclear. The V end lost 4 bases, the J end lost 7 bases, and 10 bases lay between the germline ends. Germline lookup yields CDR1 SQVTM and CDR2 ANQGSEA. This CDR3 contains 11 residues. The CDR3 region is CSVGTPGGYTF. The CDR3, as DNA: TGCAGCGTTGGGACGCCCGGTGGCTACACCTTC.